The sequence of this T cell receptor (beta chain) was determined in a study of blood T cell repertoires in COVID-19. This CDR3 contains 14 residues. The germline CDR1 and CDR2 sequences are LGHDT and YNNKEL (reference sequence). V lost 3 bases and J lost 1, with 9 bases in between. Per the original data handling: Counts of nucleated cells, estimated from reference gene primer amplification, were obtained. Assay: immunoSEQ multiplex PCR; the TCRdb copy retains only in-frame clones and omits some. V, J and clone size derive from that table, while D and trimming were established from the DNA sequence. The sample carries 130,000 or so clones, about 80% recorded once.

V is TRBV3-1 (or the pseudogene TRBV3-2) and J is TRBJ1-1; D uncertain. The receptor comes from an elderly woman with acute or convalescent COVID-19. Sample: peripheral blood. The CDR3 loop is CASSHSPRNTEAFF. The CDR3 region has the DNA TGTGCCAGCAGCCATTCACCGCGGAACACTGAAGCTTTCTTT.